This T cell receptor (beta chain) is from a study of CD8 T cells in ankylosing spondylitis. A quantitative 5'-RACE method, one with molecular barcodes, was used to make TCR beta libraries. TCRdb reprocessed the 5' RACE reads via MiXCR and lists one record per CDR3 protein. The table includes some 350,000 distinct CDR3 sequences, about 14% detected once. This clonotype was obtained from a male donor with ankylosing spondylitis or in good health (not recorded which). Material for sequencing was blood, either unsorted or a sorted T cell fraction (not recorded which).

In DNA, the CDR3 is TGTGCCAGCAGCCTCCGGGACTTTTCGCTCGACTACGAGCAGTACTTC. This codes for CASSLRDFSLDYEQYF. J is TRBJ2-7 and V is TRBV14; D might be TRBD2 (6 bases). The germline CDR1 and CDR2 sequences are SGHDN and FVKESK. The CDR3 covers 16 residues. Trimming took 4 bases from V and 3 from J, leaving 19 bases between them.